The present TCR beta chain was sequenced within a study of blood T cell repertoires in COVID-19. Across the whole study: Italy, Spain and the United States were the sources of the convalescent and acute COVID-19 samples. PBMCs, B-cell-depleted T cells, or T cells were the source of the cDNA or gDNA that made up the material.

The Seattle patients, enrolled during active infection, were followed longitudinally. Per the authors' pipeline: Amplification of reference gene primers was used by the study to estimate nucleated cell counts. The protocol was immunoSEQ multiplex PCR, while the TCRdb copy is restricted to in-frame clones and leaves out a portion. V and J calls and clone size are those listed in that table; D and trimming were worked out from the DNA. The sample lists about 170,000 clones, around 84% occurring once. Germline CDR1 SGHVS, CDR2 FQNEAQ. The CDR3 has 13 amino acids. V was cut by 4 bases and J by 5 bases, with 10 bases left in between.

The TCR comes from a woman in her sixties or seventies with COVID-19, enrolled during active disease. The V gene is TRBV7-8, the J gene TRBJ2-3; D is undetermined. Sequencing was performed on peripheral blood. CDR3: CASSWSSGDTQYF. The CDR3 DNA is TGTGCCAGCAGCTGGAGTTCGGGAGATACGCAGTATTTT.